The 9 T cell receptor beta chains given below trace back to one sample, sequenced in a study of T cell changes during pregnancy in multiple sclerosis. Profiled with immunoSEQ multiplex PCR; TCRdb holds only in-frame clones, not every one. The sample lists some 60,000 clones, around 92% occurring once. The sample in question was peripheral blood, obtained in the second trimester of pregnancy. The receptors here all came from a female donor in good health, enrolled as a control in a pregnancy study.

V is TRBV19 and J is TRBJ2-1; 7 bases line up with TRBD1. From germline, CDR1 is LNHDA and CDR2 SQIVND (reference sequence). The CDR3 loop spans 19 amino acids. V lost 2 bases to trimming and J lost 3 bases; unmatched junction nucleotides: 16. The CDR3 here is CASSIRAAWDSPNYNEQFF. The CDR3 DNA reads TGTGCCAGTAGTATAAGGGCTGCGTGGGACAGCCCTAACTACAATGAGCAGTTCTTC.

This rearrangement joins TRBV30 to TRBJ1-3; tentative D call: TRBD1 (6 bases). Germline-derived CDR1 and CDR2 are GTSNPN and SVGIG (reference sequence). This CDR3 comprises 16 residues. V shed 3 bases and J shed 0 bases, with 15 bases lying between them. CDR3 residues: CAWRSRGGLSGNTIYF. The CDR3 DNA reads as TGTGCCTGGAGAAGTCGGGGGGGCCTCTCTGGAAACACCATATATTTT. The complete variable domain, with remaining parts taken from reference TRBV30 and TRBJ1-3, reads SQTIHQWPATLVQPVGSPLSLECTVEGTSNPNLYWYRQAAGRGLQLLFYSVGIGQISSEVPQNLSASRPQDRQFILSSKKLLLSDSGFYLCAWRSRGGLSGNTIYFGEGSWLTVV.

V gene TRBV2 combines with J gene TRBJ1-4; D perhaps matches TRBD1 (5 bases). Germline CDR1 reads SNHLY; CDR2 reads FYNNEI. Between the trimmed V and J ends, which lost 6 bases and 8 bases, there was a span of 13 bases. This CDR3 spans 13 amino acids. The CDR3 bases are TGTGCCAGCAGCAGGGCATACGGAGAAAAACTGTTTTTT. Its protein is CASSRAYGEKLFF.

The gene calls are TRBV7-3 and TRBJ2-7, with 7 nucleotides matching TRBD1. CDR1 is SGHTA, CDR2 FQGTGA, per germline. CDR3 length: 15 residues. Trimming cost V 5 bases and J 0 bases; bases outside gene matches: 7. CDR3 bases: TGTGCCAGCAGCCTAGGGGCAGGGGGCTCCTACGAGCAGTACTTC. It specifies CASSLGAGGSYEQYF.

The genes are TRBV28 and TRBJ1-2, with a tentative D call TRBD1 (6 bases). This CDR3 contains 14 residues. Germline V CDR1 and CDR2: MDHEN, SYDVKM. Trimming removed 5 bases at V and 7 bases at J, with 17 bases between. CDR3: CASSPNREPTGYTF. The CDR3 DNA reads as TGTGCCAGCAGTCCGAACAGGGAACCTACTGGCTACACCTTC.

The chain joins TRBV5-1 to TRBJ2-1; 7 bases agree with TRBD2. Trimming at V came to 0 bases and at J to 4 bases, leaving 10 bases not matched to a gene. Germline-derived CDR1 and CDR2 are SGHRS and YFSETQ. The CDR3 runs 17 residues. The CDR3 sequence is CASSLEKTSSFYNEQFF. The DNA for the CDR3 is TGCGCCAGCAGCTTGGAAAAGACTAGCTCTTTTTACAATGAGCAGTTCTTC.

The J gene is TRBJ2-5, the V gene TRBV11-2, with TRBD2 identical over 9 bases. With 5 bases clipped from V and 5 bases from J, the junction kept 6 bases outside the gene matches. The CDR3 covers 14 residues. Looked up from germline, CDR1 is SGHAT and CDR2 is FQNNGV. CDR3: CASSMGTSLETQYF. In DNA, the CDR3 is TGTGCCAGCAGCATGGGGACTAGCCTCGAGACCCAGTACTTC.

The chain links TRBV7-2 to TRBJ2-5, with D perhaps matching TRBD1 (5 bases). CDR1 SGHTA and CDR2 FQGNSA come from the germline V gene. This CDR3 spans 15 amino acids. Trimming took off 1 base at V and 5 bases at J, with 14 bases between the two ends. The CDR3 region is CASSLEGSTVETQYF. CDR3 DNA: TGTGCCAGCAGCTTAGAAGGCTCGACAGTCGAGACCCAGTACTTC.

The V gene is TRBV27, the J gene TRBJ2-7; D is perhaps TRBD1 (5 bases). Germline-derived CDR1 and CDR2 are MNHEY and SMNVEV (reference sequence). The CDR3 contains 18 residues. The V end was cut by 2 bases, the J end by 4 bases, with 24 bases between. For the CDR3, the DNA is TGTGCCAGCAGTTTAAGAAGCCTTTTTGAAGGGGCCGGATACGAGCAGTACTTC. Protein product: CASSLRSLFEGAGYEQYF.